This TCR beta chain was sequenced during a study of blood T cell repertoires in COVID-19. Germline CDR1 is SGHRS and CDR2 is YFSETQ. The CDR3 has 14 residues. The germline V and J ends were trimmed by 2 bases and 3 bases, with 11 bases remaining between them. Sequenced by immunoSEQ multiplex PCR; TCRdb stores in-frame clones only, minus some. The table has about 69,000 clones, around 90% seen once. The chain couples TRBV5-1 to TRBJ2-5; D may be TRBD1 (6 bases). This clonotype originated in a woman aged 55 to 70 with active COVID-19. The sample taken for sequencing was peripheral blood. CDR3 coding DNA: TGCGCCAGCAGCTTTGGGACATTAGAAGAGACCCAGTACTTC. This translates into CASSFGTLEETQYF.